This T cell receptor (beta chain) came from a study of CD8 T cells in ankylosing spondylitis. General observations from the study: Among TCR beta sequences, a motif of under ten highly homologous variants appeared characteristic of ankylosing spondylitis blood. Enrichment of disease-linked clones was reportedly significant in matched ankylosing spondylitis synovial fluid. Certain motif variants had earlier appeared in reactive arthritis synovial fluid and blood.

This clonotype was detected a few times. Its antigen remains unidentified. For TCR beta, libraries came from quantitative 5'-RACE with molecular barcodes. TCRdb reanalysed the 5' RACE reads using MiXCR and keeps one entry per CDR3 protein. The data show about 160,000 distinct CDR3 sequences, around 9.6% seen once. The germline CDR1 and CDR2 sequences are LGHDT and YNNKEL (reference sequence). V was shortened by 3 bases and J by 0 bases, with 6 bases between the two germline ends. The CDR3 has 13 amino acids. Material for sequencing was blood, either unsorted or a sorted T cell fraction (not recorded which). This TCR came from a female donor with ankylosing spondylitis or in good health (not recorded which). This sequence joins TRBV3-1 and TRBJ2-7; unclear D gene. The CDR3 is CASSQSHSYEQYF. The CDR3 nucleotides are TGTGCCAGCAGCCAGTCCCACTCCTACGAGCAGTACTTC.